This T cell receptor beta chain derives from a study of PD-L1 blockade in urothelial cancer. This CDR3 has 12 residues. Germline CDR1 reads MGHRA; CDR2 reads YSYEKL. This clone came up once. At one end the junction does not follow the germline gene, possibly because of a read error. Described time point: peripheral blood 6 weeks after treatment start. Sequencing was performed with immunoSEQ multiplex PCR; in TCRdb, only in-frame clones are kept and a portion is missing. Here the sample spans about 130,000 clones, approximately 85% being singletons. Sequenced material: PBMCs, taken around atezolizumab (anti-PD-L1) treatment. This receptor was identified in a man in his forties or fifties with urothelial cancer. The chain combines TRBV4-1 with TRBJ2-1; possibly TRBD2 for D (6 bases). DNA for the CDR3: TGCGCCAGCAGCCAAGATGGGGTAGGGGAGGTCTTC. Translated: CASSQDGVGEVF.